This T cell receptor beta chain was captured in a study of cytomegalovirus exposure and HLA in healthy donors. Method: immunoSEQ multiplex PCR; TCRdb's copy keeps in-frame clones and lacks some. Of 130,000 to 150,000 clones listed, 85% to 90% are singletons. Trimming removed 0 bases from V and 6 bases from J, with 8 bases in between. This CDR3 spans 13 amino acids. Germline V gives CDR1 SGHNT, CDR2 YYREEE (reference sequence). The J gene is TRBJ2-3, the V gene TRBV5-4; the D gene is possibly TRBD1 (6 bases). Sequences were obtained from PBMCs. The clonotype originates from a woman aged 18-35 years in good health and CMV-seropositive. CDR3 DNA sequence: TGTGCCAGCAGCTTGGATAGGGGGGATACGCAGTATTTT. Amino acid sequence: CASSLDRGDTQYF.